Listed below are T cell receptor beta chains from one sample, sequenced in a study of T cell repertoires in cytomegalovirus infection. TCRdb redid the calling of the reads with MiXCR, one entry per CDR3 protein. Among about 300,000 distinct CDR3 sequences listed, about a tenth were seen once. Sequenced material: PBMCs. These receptors originate from a human donor in good health (CMV status not recorded). Some clones in this sample may be carry-over from other donors' samples. Both conserved end residues are part of each CDR3. D genes are given only for firm matches. Clone size, where shown, is once, few, many, or a class for clones that have expanded.

V gene	D gene	clone size	J gene	CDR3 protein	CDR3 DNA
TRBV12-3/TRBV12-4	NA	many	TRBJ1-2	CASSRDSGMYGYTF	TGTGCCAGCAGTCGGGACTCGGGGATGTATGGCTACACCTTC
TRBV28	NA	many	TRBJ2-6	CASGRRLSGANVLTF	TGTGCCAGCGGCAGGCGTCTCTCTGGGGCCAACGTCCTGACTTTC
TRBV20-1	TRBD1	NA	TRBJ2-1	CSASKLQGANEQFF	TGCAGTGCTAGCAAGCTTCAGGGGGCCAATGAGCAGTTCTTC
TRBV7-3	NA	many	TRBJ2-3	CASSLELAVPDTQYF	TGTGCCAGCAGCTTAGAACTAGCTGTTCCAGATACGCAGTATTTT
TRBV6-5	NA	few	TRBJ2-4	CASSYGGIQYF	TGTGCCAGCAGTTACGGCGGCATTCAGTACTTC
TRBV7-9	NA	many	TRBJ2-7	CASSLSRANEQYF	TGTGCCAGCAGCTTAAGTCGGGCAAACGAGCAGTACTTC
TRBV27	NA	many	TRBJ2-2	CASTLGAEGTGELFF	TGTGCCAGCACCTTAGGTGCGGAGGGCACCGGGGAGCTGTTTTTT
TRBV7-9	TRBD1	many	TRBJ2-5	CASSLEVTGAKTQYF	TGTGCCAGCAGCTTAGAAGTTACAGGGGCCAAGACCCAGTACTTC
TRBV3-1	NA	many	TRBJ2-7	CASSLGGGGNYEQYF	TGTGCCAGCAGCCTGGGGGGAGGGGGCAACTACGAGCAGTACTTC
TRBV20-1	NA	many	TRBJ1-3	CSARDPEGSGNTIYF	TGCAGTGCTAGAGATCCGGAGGGTTCGGGAAACACCATATATTTT
TRBV9	NA	many	TRBJ2-1	CASSPRTAPTYNEQFF	TGTGCCAGCAGCCCCAGGACAGCACCCACCTACAATGAGCAGTTCTTC
TRBV20-1	NA	few	TRBJ2-4	CSALEDIQYF	TGCAGTGCCCTAGAAGACATTCAGTACTTC
TRBV29-1	NA	few	TRBJ1-1	CSAFRNTEAFF	TGCAGCGCCTTCCGGAACACTGAAGCTTTCTTT
TRBV15	NA	few	TRBJ1-1	CATSRDRESEAFF	TGTGCCACCAGCAGAGACAGGGAGTCTGAAGCTTTCTTT
TRBV7-6	NA	many	TRBJ2-1	CASSLAGGFEQFF	TGTGCCAGCAGCTTAGCGGGGGGCTTTGAGCAGTTCTTC
TRBV10-3	TRBD2	NA	TRBJ2-5	CAISDGAGEGETQYF	TGTGCCATCAGTGATGGAGCGGGGGAGGGTGAGACCCAGTACTTC